This T cell receptor (beta chain) is drawn from a study of CXCR3 chemokines and chemotherapy response in bladder cancer. V trimming: 5 bases; J trimming: 5 bases; junction bases outside the gene matches: 8. The CDR3 sequence is 15 residues long. Germline values: CDR1 MNHNY, CDR2 SVGAGI (reference sequence). MiXCR was run by TCRdb on the PCR reads, yielding one entry per CDR3 protein. The top ten hold around 15% of the sample, which has some 8,100 distinct CDR3 sequences, over 10% seen once. The source is a human donor with bladder cancer that responded to neoadjuvant chemotherapy. The chain couples TRBV6-6 to TRBJ2-1; 8 positions agree with TRBD2. The sample was gathered from a patient whose treatment included neoadjuvant chemotherapy. CDR3 sequence: CASSVGRGGHNEQFF. CDR3 nucleotides: TGTGCCAGCAGTGTGGGCCGGGGGGGCCACAATGAGCAGTTCTTC.